This T cell receptor beta chain emerged from a study of blood T cell repertoires in COVID-19. The overall study: From T cells, B-cell-depleted T cells, or PBMCs came the material, which was cDNA or gDNA.

This clone appeared a single time. This CDR3 spans 13 amino acids. Germline V gene lookup returns CDR1 LNHNV and CDR2 YYDKDF (reference sequence). V gave up 5 bases and J gave up 3 bases, with 11 bases separating them. The repertoire was sequenced with immunoSEQ multiplex PCR; TCRdb's copy has only in-frame clones and lacks some. The sample yields around 300,000 clones, 90% seen once. V gene TRBV15 combines with J gene TRBJ2-7; maybe TRBD2 (6 bases). The source material was PBMCs or T cells enriched from blood (not recorded which). The TCR was taken from a woman aged 18-35 years with acute COVID-19. CDR3 DNA: TGTGCCACCAGCCCCGGGACTGACTACGAGCAGTACTTC. It encodes CATSPGTDYEQYF.